These 18 T cell receptor beta chains were all obtained from the same sample, sequenced in a study of T-cell memory formation after mild COVID-19. One entry per CDR3 protein results from TCRdb running MiXCR on the 5' RACE reads. The table records around 400,000 distinct CDR3 sequences, 24% of them present only once. Sequenced: PBMCs or a T cell subset sorted from them (not recorded which). The receptors come from an adult woman who had mild COVID-19 (a few samples of this study predate the infection). Cell type and time point are not known.

The CDR3 loop is CASSFRQGNYGYTF. DNA for the CDR3: TGTGCCAGCAGTTTTAGACAGGGGAACTATGGCTACACCTTC. V gene TRBV12-3 or TRBV12-4 combines with J gene TRBJ1-2; 8 bases are a match to TRBD1. V trimming: 3 bases; J trimming: 2 bases; junction bases outside the gene matches: 2. CDR3 length: 14 residues.

The chain joins TRBV7-3 to TRBJ2-1, with TRBD1 as a possible D gene (5 bases). Germline V CDR1 and CDR2: SGHTA, FQGTGA. Trimming left V 2 bases short and J 4 bases short, with 12 bases between. The CDR3 has 15 residues. The CDR3 sequence: CASSLSPDSYNEQFF. CDR3 DNA sequence: TGTGCCAGCAGCTTATCCCCCGACAGTTACAATGAGCAGTTCTTC. Drawing the rest from reference TRBV7-3 and TRBJ2-1, the complete variable domain is GAGVSQTPSNKVTEKGKYVELRCDPISGHTALYWYRQSLGQGPEFLIYFQGTGAADDSGLPNDRFFAVRPEGSVSTLKIQRTERGDSAVYLCASSLSPDSYNEQFFGPGTRLTVL.

This chain joins TRBV9 and TRBJ1-2; a possible D gene is TRBD1 (5 bases). The CDR3 is 14 amino acids. V was pared by 0 bases and J by 2 bases, with 8 bases between. The germline V gene encodes CDR1 SGDLS and CDR2 YYNGEE. The CDR3 loop is CASSVAQGNYGYTF. For the CDR3, the DNA is TGTGCCAGCAGCGTAGCTCAGGGAAACTATGGCTACACCTTC.

The chain joins TRBV6-1 to TRBJ2-3; 8 bases line up with TRBD2. This CDR3 comprises 17 residues. After removal of 8 bases from V and 1 base from J, the junction contained 14 bases not matched to a gene. The germline gives CDR1 MNHNS, CDR2 SASEGT. The CDR3 DNA is TGTGCCAGCCGGGGGGGGTGGCGGATAGACCGCACAGATACGCAGTATTTT. Residues: CASRGGWRIDRTDTQYF.

This rearrangement joins TRBV4-1 to TRBJ2-1; D possibly corresponds to TRBD2 (5 bases). The V gene's germline CDR1 is MGHRA and CDR2 YSYEKL. V dropped 0 bases and J dropped 5 bases, with 17 bases sitting between them. CDR3 length equals 17 residues. The DNA for the CDR3 is TGCGCCAGCAGCCAAGACCCCGTGACTGGAGGTCACAATGAGCAGTTCTTC. Protein sequence: CASSQDPVTGGHNEQFF.

V and J are TRBV7-2 and TRBJ2-3; D not certain. Germline V gene sequence: CDR1 SGHTA, CDR2 FQGNSA. V lost 2 bases to trimming and J lost 5 bases, with 8 bases between them. The CDR3 spans 13 residues. DNA for the CDR3: TGTGCCAGCAGCTTATCTTCTTTAGATACGCAGTATTTT. This encodes CASSLSSLDTQYF.

The V and J genes are TRBV30 and TRBJ1-2; D is undetermined. CDR3 length equals 12 residues. The germline V and J ends were trimmed by 4 bases and 4 bases, with 10 bases remaining between them. From germline, CDR1 is GTSNPN and CDR2 SVGIG (reference sequence). The CDR3 coding sequence is TGTGCCTGGACCACCCGGGTCTATGGCTACACCTTC. Protein: CAWTTRVYGYTF.

This clonotype has more than one count but fewer than ten. The rearrangement uses TRBV6-5 and TRBJ1-6; weak D call: TRBD1 (5 bases). Trimming took 0 bases from V and 3 from J, leaving 9 bases between them. This CDR3 contains 16 residues. The germline gives CDR1 MNHEY, CDR2 SVGAGI. Here the CDR3 reads CASSYSQGVYNSPLHF. The DNA for the CDR3 is TGTGCCAGCAGTTACTCCCAGGGCGTCTATAATTCACCCCTCCACTTT.

There are a few counts of this clonotype. The V call is TRBV20-1, the J call TRBJ2-3, with D possibly TRBD1 on 6 matching bases. CDR1 and CDR2 from the germline V gene are DFQATT and SNEGSKA (reference sequence). The length of the CDR3 is 13 residues. The V and J ends lost 1 base and 5 bases respectively, with 10 bases between them. In DNA, the CDR3 is TGCAGTGCTAGAGCACAGGGAATAGATACGCAGTATTTT. This translates into CSARAQGIDTQYF.

The DNA for the CDR3 is TGTGCCAGCAGCGTAGATAACAGGGCGGGCACTGAAGCTTTCTTT. This codes for CASSVDNRAGTEAFF. This chain links TRBV9 with TRBJ1-1; D is perhaps TRBD1 (6 bases). The germline V gene encodes CDR1 SGDLS and CDR2 YYNGEE. CDR3 size: 15 residues. Between the trimmed V and J ends, which lost 0 bases and 4 bases, there was a span of 13 bases.

This clonotype was detected a few times. The CDR3 here is CSGEQGAGETQYF. The CDR3 DNA follows: TGCAGCGGGGAACAGGGGGCGGGAGAGACCCAGTACTTC. The V call is TRBV29-1, the J call TRBJ2-5, with 9 bases fitting TRBD1. CDR3 length: 13 amino acids. The V gene's germline CDR1 is SQVTM and CDR2 ANQGSEA. The ends lost 7 bases at V and 4 bases at J; junction bases unmatched: 7.

This clonotype turned up a few times. The chain recombines TRBV10-3 with TRBJ2-3, with D perhaps given as TRBD1 or TRBD2 (5 bases each). Deletions cut 10 bases from V and 0 bases from J, with 11 bases between. This CDR3 contains 13 residues. Germline-derived CDR1 and CDR2 are ENHRY and SYGVKD. The CDR3 DNA is TGTGCCACCCTCGGGGCTAGCACAGATACGCAGTATTTT. This gives the protein CATLGASTDTQYF.

The chain couples TRBV12-3 or TRBV12-4 to TRBJ2-7; D is unclear. V dropped 1 base and J dropped 6 bases, with 19 bases sitting between them. The CDR3 loop spans 16 amino acids. The CDR3 DNA follows: TGTGCCAGCAGTTTAGGCAGCTCCGGTCTGCGAAGCGAGCAGTACTTC. Amino acid sequence: CASSLGSSGLRSEQYF.

The rearrangement uses TRBV20-1 and TRBJ2-1; D unclear. V was trimmed by 6 bases and J by 5 bases, leaving 11 bases between them. CDR1 and CDR2 from the germline V gene are DFQATT and SNEGSKA (reference sequence). The CDR3 totals 12 residues. The CDR3 here is CSAPLEHNEQFF. CDR3 in DNA: TGCAGTGCCCCATTAGAACACAATGAGCAGTTCTTC.

The chain employs TRBV11-2 and TRBJ2-3; D remains unclear. CDR1 is SGHAT and CDR2 is FQNNGV in the germline V gene. Trimming stripped 1 base from V and 0 bases from J, with 8 bases between. The CDR3 has 15 residues. CDR3 amino acids: CASSLVYISTDTQYF. The CDR3 DNA follows: TGTGCCAGCAGCTTAGTATACATCAGCACAGATACGCAGTATTTT. The variable domain in full, with the rest retrieved from reference TRBV11-2 and TRBJ2-3, is EAGVAQSPRYKIIEKRQSVAFWCNPISGHATLYWYQQILGQGPKLLIQFQNNGVVDDSQLPKDRFSAERLKGVDSTLKIQPAKLEDSAVYLCASSLVYISTDTQYFGPGTRLTVL.

This chain uses TRBV19 with TRBJ2-2, with a tentative D call TRBD2 (6 bases). The germline V gene has CDR1 LNHDA and CDR2 SQIVND (reference sequence). This CDR3 spans 15 amino acids. V shed 4 bases and J shed 1 base, with 10 bases lying between them. CDR3 region: CASSTWGENTGELFF. The CDR3 region has the DNA TGTGCCAGTAGTACGTGGGGGGAGAACACCGGGGAGCTGTTTTTT.

The chain employs TRBV6-5 and TRBJ2-7; 9 positions agree with TRBD2. The CDR3 covers 15 residues. Losses at the gene ends were 2 bases for V and 5 bases for J; bases not matched to a gene: 7. Per the germline V gene, CDR1 is MNHEY and CDR2 is SVGAGI. Here the CDR3 reads CASSYQRGVNDEQYF. For the CDR3, the DNA is TGTGCCAGCAGTTACCAGCGGGGGGTTAACGACGAGCAGTACTTC.

In DNA, the CDR3 is TGTGCCAGCAGCGGCGACAGGCAGGGCTATGGCTACACCTTC. This sequence encodes CASSGDRQGYGYTF. The rearrangement uses TRBV9 and TRBJ1-2, with D possibly being TRBD1 (6 bases). CDR1 is SGDLS and CDR2 is YYNGEE in the germline V gene. CDR3 length equals 14 residues. V was trimmed by 3 bases and J by 4 bases, leaving 13 bases between them.